This paragraph reports one T cell receptor beta chain. Its antigen is undetermined. cDNA was made in eight separate reactions per sample. TCRdb reprocessed the 5' RACE reads, with one entry per CDR3 protein and no DNA. The sample holds some 450,000 distinct CDR3 sequences. The data derive from a study of monozygotic twins with inflammatory bowel disease. Study-wide points: Repertoire similarity matched across concordant and discordant twins, perhaps owing to limited power.

The CDR3 is made up of 14 amino acids. Germline CDR1 is DFQATT and CDR2 is SNEGSKA (reference sequence). Material for sequencing was blood. The clonotype was recovered from a human donor with ulcerative colitis or Crohn's disease, or a healthy co-twin of an affected twin (not recorded which). The chain recombines TRBV20-1 with TRBJ2-7; TCRdb's D call of TRBD1 is untestable without DNA. The CDR3 loop is CSKSLTGFSYEQYF.